A few counts support the clone carrying this TCR beta chain. The sample comes from a study of Ad26.COV2.S vaccination and SARS-CoV-2 variants. Germline CDR1 SGHRS, CDR2 YFSETQ. The CDR3 extends over 14 amino acids. V shed 4 bases, J shed 4 bases, and the junction held 4 bases outside the gene matches. Treatment here: 15 to 20 received Ad26.COV2.S at low or high dose, single or two shots; 5 received placebo; per-sample allocation not given. Day 63 after the first vaccine or placebo injection was the time point for sampling. This person who donated was an adult of 18-55 years in Boston. Profiling relied on immunoSEQ multiplex PCR, and the TCRdb table lists in-frame clones only, not all of them. The sample yields approximately 420,000 clones, 88% seen once.

The sequence was collected from a person aged 18-60 years who received the Ad26.COV2.S COVID-19 vaccine or a placebo. Material: peripheral blood, obtained in a trial of Ad26.COV2.S vaccine versus placebo. The chain has TRBV5-1 and TRBJ1-4; 7 bases are a match to TRBD1. The CDR3 nucleotides are TGCGCCAGCAGCCCGACAGGGAATAATGAAAAACTGTTTTTT. Encoded protein: CASSPTGNNEKLFF.